This TCR beta chain was recorded in a study of cytomegalovirus exposure and HLA in healthy donors. The CDR3 consists of 18 residues. CDR1 SGHDT and CDR2 YYEEEE come from the germline V gene. V was clipped by 4 bases and J by 5 bases; unmatched bases: 18. The study sampled nominally healthy donors, though unrecorded immune exposures were likely. PCR amplification relied on 60 Vbeta primers (plus 13 Jbeta primers). The table came from immunoSEQ multiplex PCR; TCRdb's copy has only in-frame clones and leaves some out. Among 50,000 to 75,000 clones listed, roughly 83% were seen once. The V call is TRBV5-6, the J call TRBJ2-5; 9 nucleotides line up with TRBD2. Sequencing was carried out using PBMCs. The TCR comes from a human donor in good health. CDR3 protein: CASSPSGRVAGVGETQYF. The CDR3 region has the DNA TGTGCCAGCAGCCCCTCCGGGCGTGTAGCGGGAGTAGGGGAGACCCAGTACTTC.